The entry below gives a single T cell receptor beta chain sequence along with its context. Its antigen remains unknown. The source of the sample is a study of T cell responses to AZD1222 COVID-19 vaccine. The data were produced by immunoSEQ multiplex PCR, yet TCRdb's version contains in-frame clones alone and is incomplete. The table has approximately 70,000 clones, more than 75% seen once; the top ten hold more than 4%. Study-level findings and limits: Baseline seropositivity occurred in only 5 to 7 AZD1222 recipients. The reported proportion of spike-specific TCRs targeting unmutated variant regions was nearly half. Two AZD1222 doses significantly raised spike-specific TCR breadth and depth over controls.

This TCR was recovered from an adult who received the MenACWY meningococcal vaccine as a control. The sample in question was peripheral blood, obtained 28 days after the second dose of the MenACWY control vaccine.

CDR3 protein: CASRRGATDTQYF. In nucleotides, the CDR3 is TGTGCCAGCAGGAGAGGGGCCACAGATACGCAGTATTTT. The V and J genes are TRBV12-3 or TRBV12-4 and TRBJ2-3; the D gene could be TRBD1 or TRBD2 (5 bases each). V shed 6 bases and J shed 2 bases, with 9 bases lying between them. The CDR3 runs 13 residues.